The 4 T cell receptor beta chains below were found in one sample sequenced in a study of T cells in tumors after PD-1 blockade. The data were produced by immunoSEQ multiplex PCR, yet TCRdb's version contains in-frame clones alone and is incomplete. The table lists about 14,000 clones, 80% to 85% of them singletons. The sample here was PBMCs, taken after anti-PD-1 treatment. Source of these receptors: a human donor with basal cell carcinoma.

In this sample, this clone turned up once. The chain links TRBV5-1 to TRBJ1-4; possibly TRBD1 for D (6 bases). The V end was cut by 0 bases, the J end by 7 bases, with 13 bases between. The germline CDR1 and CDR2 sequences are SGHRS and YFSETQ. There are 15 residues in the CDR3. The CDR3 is CASSLDRDIGEKLFF. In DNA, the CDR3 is TGCGCCAGCAGCTTGGATCGGGACATAGGTGAAAAACTGTTTTTT.

CDR3 amino acids: CANPWGGEQETQYF. In DNA form, the CDR3 reads TGTGCCAACCCCTGGGGGGGGGAACAAGAGACCCAGTACTTC. The chain has TRBV7-3 and TRBJ2-5, with 7 bases identical to TRBD2. Germline CDR1 is SGHTA and CDR2 is FQGTGA. CDR3 length equals 14 residues. V was pared by 10 bases and J by 2 bases, with 10 bases of the junction left unmatched.

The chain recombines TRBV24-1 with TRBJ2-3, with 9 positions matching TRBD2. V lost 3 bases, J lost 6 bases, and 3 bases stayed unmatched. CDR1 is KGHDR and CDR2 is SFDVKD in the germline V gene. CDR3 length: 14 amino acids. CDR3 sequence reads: CATSDPGLADTQYF. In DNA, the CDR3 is TGTGCCACCAGTGATCCCGGACTAGCGGATACGCAGTATTTT.

CDR3 nucleotide sequence: TGTGCCAGCAGCGTCCGGGCCGAGGCCGCAGATACGCAGTATTTT. Translation gives CASSVRAEAADTQYF. V is TRBV13 and J is TRBJ2-3; unclear D gene. Trimming cost V 5 bases and J 4 bases, with 16 bases left between them. The CDR3 has 15 residues. Germline V gives CDR1 PRHDT, CDR2 FYEKMQ (reference sequence).